Listed here are 14 T cell receptor beta chains from one sample, sequenced in a study of type 1 regulatory T cells. One entry per CDR3 protein results from TCRdb running MiXCR on the reads. The profile shows some 89,000 distinct CDR3 sequences, roughly 28% of them singletons. Sequencing used CD4+ T cells, either the whole sample or a sorted fraction (not recorded which). The origin of the receptors is a human donor in good health.

Concerning this clonotype: The missing conserved phenylalanine or tryptophan at the end of this CDR3 makes a read error likely. The V and J genes are TRBV29-1 and TRBJ2-5; D perhaps matches TRBD1 (5 bases). With 4 bases removed from V and 3 bases from J, the gap between germline ends came to 15 bases. Germline loops: CDR1 SQVTM, CDR2 ANQGSEA. The CDR3 runs 14 residues. In nucleotides, the CDR3 is TGCAGCGTTGTATGGGGCCAGCTAAAAGAGACCCAGTACATC. Translation: CSVVWGQLKETQYI.

The chain is built from TRBV19 and TRBJ1-5; tentative D call: TRBD1 (5 bases). This CDR3 region has 12 residues. Trimming stripped 6 bases from V and 6 bases from J, with 9 bases between. Germline loops: CDR1 LNHDA, CDR2 SQIVND (reference sequence). Here the CDR3 reads CASRGEGQPQHF. The CDR3 DNA follows: TGTGCCAGTAGGGGGGAGGGTCAGCCCCAGCATTTT.

V usage is TRBV3-1 and J usage is TRBJ2-1; D is unclear. Per germline, CDR1 LGHDT and CDR2 YNNKEL (reference sequence). The CDR3 has 11 amino acids. With 7 bases removed from V and 10 bases from J, the gap between germline ends came to 11 bases. CDR3 coding DNA: TGTGCCAGCAAGAGATCATCAGAGCAGTTCTTC. Its protein product is CASKRSSEQFF.

The genes are TRBV6-5 and TRBJ2-7; a possible D gene is TRBD2 (5 bases). The germline V gene encodes CDR1 MNHEY and CDR2 SVGAGI. This CDR3 is 16 amino acids long. V shed 8 bases and J shed 2 bases, with 22 bases lying between them. The CDR3 sequence: CASCPFRRGSTYEQYF. In DNA form, the CDR3 reads TGTGCCAGCTGTCCCTTTCGTCGCGGGTCGACCTACGAGCAGTACTTC.

In its sample, this clonotype was seen a few times. The gene calls are TRBV5-6 and TRBJ1-2, with unresolved D. CDR3 length: 13 residues. Germline CDR1 is SGHDT and CDR2 is YYEEEE. V was clipped by 2 bases and J by 2 bases, with 7 bases between them. CDR3: CASSLRPNYGYTF. The CDR3 nucleotides read TGTGCCAGCAGCTTAAGGCCGAACTATGGCTACACCTTC.

This chain links TRBV3-1 with TRBJ1-2; D gene unclear. Germline V gives CDR1 LGHDT, CDR2 YNNKEL (reference sequence). Between the trimmed V and J ends, which lost 0 bases and 7 bases, there was a span of 12 bases. This CDR3 is built from 14 residues. The CDR3 DNA follows: TGTGCCAGCAGCCAAGAGAGTGCGTCGGGTGGCTACACCTTC. Protein sequence: CASSQESASGGYTF.

The V call is TRBV5-1, the J call TRBJ1-1; no clear D. Germline assignment: CDR1 SGHRS and CDR2 YFSETQ. This CDR3 has 12 residues. Trimming took 3 bases from V and 7 from J, leaving 10 bases between them. This chain's CDR3 is CASSYASDEAFF. The CDR3, as DNA: TGCGCCAGCAGCTACGCTTCGGATGAAGCTTTCTTT.

In this sample, this clonotype turned up a few times. The V gene is TRBV5-6, the J gene TRBJ2-3; 8 nucleotides agree with TRBD1. The ends lost 4 bases at V and 5 bases at J; junction bases unmatched: 12. The CDR3 is 16 residues long. The germline CDR1 and CDR2 sequences are SGHDT and YYEEEE. The CDR3 nucleotides are TGTGCCAGCAGCCTCGGACAGGGAGTCGTCGGAGATACGCAGTATTTT. It encodes CASSLGQGVVGDTQYF.

This clonotype was observed a few times. The V call is TRBV29-1, the J call TRBJ1-2; a possible D gene is TRBD1 (6 bases). The V and J ends lost 5 bases and 6 bases respectively, with 16 bases between them. The CDR3 runs 13 residues. Germline CDR1 is SQVTM and CDR2 is ANQGSEA. As DNA, the CDR3 is TGCAGCGTTCCCTTACAAAGGGGGAATGGCTACACCTTC. Residues: CSVPLQRGNGYTF.

CDR3 in amino acids: CASTLVAGTPNEQFF. CDR3 nucleotide sequence: TGTGCCAGTACCCTCGTAGCGGGAACGCCCAATGAGCAGTTCTTC. The chain is built from TRBV19 and TRBJ2-1, with 8 bases that match TRBD2. Germline-derived CDR1 and CDR2 are LNHDA and SQIVND (reference sequence). The CDR3 is 15 residues long. V was pared by 7 bases and J by 6 bases, with 11 bases of the junction left unmatched.

The chain carries TRBV18 and TRBJ1-1; no definite D call. The CDR3 covers 13 residues. V dropped 1 base and J dropped 7 bases, with 10 bases sitting between them. Germline V gene sequence: CDR1 KGHSH, CDR2 LQKENI. The CDR3 loop reads CASSPRTGIEAFF. The CDR3 nucleotides are TGTGCCAGCTCACCACGGACGGGGATTGAAGCTTTCTTT.

This clonotype was recorded a few times. The CDR3 bases are TGTGCCAGCAGTGAGTTCGTCGGGGGGGTGGGCAATCAGCCCCAGCATTTT. This codes for CASSEFVGGVGNQPQHF. The rearrangement joins TRBV2 to TRBJ1-5; TRBD1 might be the D (5 bases). The CDR3 totals 17 residues. The germline V gene has CDR1 SNHLY and CDR2 FYNNEI. V was trimmed by 3 bases and J by 2 bases, leaving 17 bases between them.

The chain combines TRBV6-5 with TRBJ1-5, with 8 bases that match TRBD1. This CDR3 is 15 amino acids long. Unmatched junction bases numbered 5, after V lost 6 bases and J lost 1 base. Germline V gives CDR1 MNHEY, CDR2 SVGAGI. CDR3 region: CASRPGGLSNQPQHF. As DNA, the CDR3 is TGTGCCAGCAGGCCAGGGGGCTTAAGCAATCAGCCCCAGCATTTT.

Only a few counts were recorded for this clonotype. The chain links TRBV6-1 to TRBJ1-1, with unresolved D. This CDR3 is built from 17 residues. Germline V gene sequence: CDR1 MNHNS, CDR2 SASEGT. Trimming cost V 1 base and J 1 base, with 16 bases left between them. The CDR3 nucleotides are TGTGCCAGCAGTGAAGTGGCCCCCCGGCTAACGAACACTGAAGCTTTCTTT. Its translation is CASSEVAPRLTNTEAFF.